This TCR beta chain was captured in a study of CD8 T cells in Susac syndrome. A quantity of roughly 0.5 to 1 ug RNA underwent reverse transcription using random hexamers. With immunoSEQ multiplex PCR, TCR beta CDR3 was amplified across 54 Vbeta and 13 Jbeta. TCRdb re-called the immunoSEQ multiplex PCR reads through MiXCR, storing one row per CDR3 protein. The data show approximately 200,000 distinct CDR3 sequences, approximately 95% seen once. The J segment lost 4 bases and the V segment lost 6 bases, leaving 5 bases of the junction unmatched. There are 13 residues in the CDR3. CDR1 and CDR2 from the germline V gene are LGHNT and FRNRAP.

This clonotype originated in a human donor with multiple sclerosis. This rearrangement joins TRBV12-5 to TRBJ2-5; TRBD1 matches 7 bases. The sequenced sample was CD4+ T cells from PBMCs. CDR3 coding DNA: TGTGCTAGTGGCCAAACAGGGGCAGAGACCCAGTACTTC. Encoded protein: CASGQTGAETQYF.